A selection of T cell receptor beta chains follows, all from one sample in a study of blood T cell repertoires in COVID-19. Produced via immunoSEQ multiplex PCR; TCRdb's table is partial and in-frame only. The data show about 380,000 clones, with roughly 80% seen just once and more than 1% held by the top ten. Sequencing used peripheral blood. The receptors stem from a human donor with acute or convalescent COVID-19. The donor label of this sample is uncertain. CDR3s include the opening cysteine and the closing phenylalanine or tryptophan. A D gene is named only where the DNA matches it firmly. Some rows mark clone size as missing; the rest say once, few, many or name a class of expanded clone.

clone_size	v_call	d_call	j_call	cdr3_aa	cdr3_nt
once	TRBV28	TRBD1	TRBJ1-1	CASTIGGPNTEAFF	TGTGCCAGCACCATAGGGGGCCCAAACACTGAAGCTTTCTTT
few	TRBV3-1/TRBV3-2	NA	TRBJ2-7	CASSQGRRGLSEQYF	TGTGCCAGCAGCCAAGGTAGGAGAGGGCTGAGCGAGCAGTACTTC
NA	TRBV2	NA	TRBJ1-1	CASKRNTVNTEAFF	TGTGCCAGCAAACGAAATACTGTGAACACTGAAGCTTTCTTT
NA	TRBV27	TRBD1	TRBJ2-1	CASSLGQGKFF	TGTGCCAGCAGTTTAGGACAGGGAAAATTCTTC
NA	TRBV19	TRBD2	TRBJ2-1	CASSKGLASSNEQFF	TGTGCCAGTAGTAAGGGACTAGCGTCAAGTAATGAGCAGTTCTTC
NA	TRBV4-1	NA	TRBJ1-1	CASRTDPGGGNTEAFF	TGCGCCAGCAGAACCGACCCGGGAGGAGGGAACACTGAAGCTTTCTTT
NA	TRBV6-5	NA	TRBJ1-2	CASSYLPQGLNLGYTF	TGTGCCAGCAGTTACTTACCCCAGGGACTCAATCTTGGCTACACCTTC
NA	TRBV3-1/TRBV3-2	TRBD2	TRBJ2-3	CASSQELAGLHTQYF	TGTGCCAGCAGCCAAGAACTAGCGGGGTTGCATACGCAGTATTTT
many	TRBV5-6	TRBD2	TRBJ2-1	CASSLAAGAIDEQFF	TGTGCCAGCAGCTTGGCAGCGGGGGCCATTGATGAGCAGTTCTTC
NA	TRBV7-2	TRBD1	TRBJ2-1	CASSLSLVPRTGEEQFF	TGTGCCAGCAGCTTATCTCTGGTACCGAGGACAGGAGAAGAGCAGTTCTTC
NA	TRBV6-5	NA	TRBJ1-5	CASSYSTGPQHF	TGTGCCAGCAGTTACTCAACAGGGCCCCAGCATTTT
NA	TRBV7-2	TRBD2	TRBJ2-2	CASSSAAGGTGELFF	TGTGCCAGCAGCTCCGCGGCGGGAGGGACCGGGGAGCTGTTTTTT
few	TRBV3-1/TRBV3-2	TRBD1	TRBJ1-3	CASSQERGRSGNTIYF	TGTGCCAGCAGCCAAGAAAGGGGGCGCTCTGGAAACACCATATATTTT
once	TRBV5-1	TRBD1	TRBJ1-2	CASRTGTGGLQGYTF	TGCGCCAGCCGAACCGGGACAGGGGGCTTACAGGGCTACACCTTC
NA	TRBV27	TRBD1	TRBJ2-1	CASSPRWTGGPGTYNEQFF	TGTGCCAGCAGCCCCCGGTGGACAGGGGGCCCGGGAACATACAATGAGCAGTTCTTC
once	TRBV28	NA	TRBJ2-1	CASSLSIGVWIF	TGTGCCAGCAGTTTGTCAATCGGGGTCTGGATCTTC
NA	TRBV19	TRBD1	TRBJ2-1	CASSFRPGQGVGEQFF	TGTGCCAGTAGTTTCCGACCGGGACAGGGTGTCGGTGAGCAGTTCTTC
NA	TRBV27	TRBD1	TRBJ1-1	CASSLGQGAAFF	TGTGCCAGCAGTTTAGGGCAGGGGGCGGCTTTCTTT
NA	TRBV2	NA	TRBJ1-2	CATRGTGSYGYTF	TGTGCCACCCGGGGGACGGGGAGCTATGGCTACACCTTC
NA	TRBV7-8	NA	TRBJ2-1	CASSLAEQNNEQFF	TGTGCCAGCAGCTTAGCGGAACAGAACAATGAGCAGTTCTTC
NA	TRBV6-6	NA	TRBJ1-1	CASGGEDTEAFF	TGTGCCAGTGGGGGGGAAGACACTGAAGCTTTCTTT
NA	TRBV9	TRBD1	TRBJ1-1	CASSPRGGTVNTEAFF	TGTGCCAGCAGCCCCCGAGGAGGGACAGTGAACACTGAAGCTTTCTTT
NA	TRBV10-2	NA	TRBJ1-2	CASSGANYGYTF	TGCGCCAGCAGCGGGGCTAACTATGGCTACACCTTC
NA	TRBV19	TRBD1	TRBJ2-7	CASRVTQGARYEQYF	TGTGCCAGTAGGGTGACACAGGGGGCCCGCTACGAGCAGTACTTC
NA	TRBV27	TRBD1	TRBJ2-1	CASSPPQGALDEQFF	TGTGCCAGCAGTCCTCCACAGGGGGCTCTTGATGAGCAGTTCTTC
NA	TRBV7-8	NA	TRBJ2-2	CASSLFGETGELFF	TGTGCCAGCAGCTTATTCGGAGAAACCGGGGAGCTGTTTTTT
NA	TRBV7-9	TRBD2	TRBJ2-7	CASRMGLGYEQYF	TGTGCCAGCAGGATGGGACTAGGCTACGAGCAGTACTTC
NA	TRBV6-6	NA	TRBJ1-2	CASSYSSGPLKGGYTF	TGTGCCAGCAGTTACTCCTCCGGGCCTTTGAAGGGGGGCTACACCTTC
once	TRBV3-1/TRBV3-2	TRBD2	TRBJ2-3	CASSHAGGRTDTQYF	TGTGCCAGCAGCCATGCGGGAGGACGCACAGATACGCAGTATTTT
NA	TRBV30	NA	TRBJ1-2	CAWSGTNGYTF	TGTGCCTGGAGTGGCACTAATGGCTACACCTTC
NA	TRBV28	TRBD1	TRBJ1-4	CASSSWTGATNEKLFF	TGTGCCAGCAGTTCTTGGACAGGGGCAACTAATGAAAAACTGTTTTTT
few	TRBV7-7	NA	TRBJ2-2	CASSQLGADTGELFF	TGTGCCAGCAGCCAACTAGGAGCAGACACCGGGGAGCTGTTTTTT
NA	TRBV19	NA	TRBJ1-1	CACNTRVGDAEAFF	TGTGCCTGTAATACACGGGTAGGAGACGCTGAAGCTTTCTTT
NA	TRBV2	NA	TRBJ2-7	CASSVSRNLYEQYF	TGTGCCAGCAGCGTCTCCAGGAACCTCTACGAGCAGTACTTC
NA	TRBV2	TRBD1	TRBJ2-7	CASTFKKQGVGEQYF	TGTGCCAGCACTTTTAAGAAACAGGGGGTGGGCGAGCAGTACTTC
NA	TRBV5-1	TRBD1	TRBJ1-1	CASSSRTGGTEAFF	TGCGCCAGCAGCTCCCGGACAGGGGGCACTGAAGCTTTCTTT
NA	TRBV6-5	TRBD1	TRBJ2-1	CASSYSRTGVNEQFF	TGTGCCAGCAGTTACTCCAGGACAGGGGTCAATGAGCAGTTCTTC
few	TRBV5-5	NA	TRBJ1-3	CASSRGREGVFGNTIYF	TGTGCCAGCAGCCGGGGAAGGGAGGGAGTGTTCGGAAACACCATATATTTT
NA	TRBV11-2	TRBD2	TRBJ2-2	CASSPLAGGNTGELFF	TGTGCCAGCAGTCCACTAGCGGGGGGGAACACCGGGGAGCTGTTTTTT
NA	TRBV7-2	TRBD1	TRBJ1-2	CASSSRGGGTGGHGYTF	TGTGCCAGCAGCTCTCGAGGTGGGGGGACAGGGGGCCATGGCTACACCTTC
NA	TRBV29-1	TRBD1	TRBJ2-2	CSVIGQVNTGELFF	TGCAGCGTTATTGGACAGGTGAACACCGGGGAGCTGTTTTTT
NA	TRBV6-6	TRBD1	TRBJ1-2	CASSLSGGVYGYTF	TGTGCCAGCAGTTTATCAGGGGGCGTTTATGGCTACACCTTC
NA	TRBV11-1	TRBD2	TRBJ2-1	CASRRAGVGEQFF	TGTGCCAGCAGGAGGGCGGGGGTAGGTGAGCAGTTCTTC
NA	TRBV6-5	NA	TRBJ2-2	CASSYTGHFTGELFF	TGTGCCAGCAGTTATACGGGACACTTCACCGGGGAGCTGTTTTTT
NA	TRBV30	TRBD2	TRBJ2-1	CAWNGLVISSYNEQFF	TGTGCCTGGAACGGACTAGTTATATCCTCGTACAATGAGCAGTTCTTC
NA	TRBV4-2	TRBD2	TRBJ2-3	CASSQGLAGGPSTDTQYF	TGTGCCAGCAGCCAAGGACTAGCGGGAGGGCCTAGCACAGATACGCAGTATTTT
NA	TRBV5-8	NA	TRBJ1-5	CASSPRGSTAANQPQHF	TGTGCCAGCAGCCCGCGAGGGTCTACGGCGGCAAATCAGCCCCAGCATTTT
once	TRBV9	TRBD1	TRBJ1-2	CASSPRGQGANYGYTF	TGTGCCAGCAGCCCTCGAGGACAGGGGGCTAACTATGGCTACACCTTC
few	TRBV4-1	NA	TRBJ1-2	CASSQQTGPTNYGYTF	TGCGCCAGCAGCCAACAGACAGGTCCTACTAACTATGGCTACACCTTC
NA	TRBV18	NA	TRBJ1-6	CASSPGQAQNSPLHF	TGTGCCAGCTCACCAGGGCAGGCGCAAAATTCACCCCTCCACTTT
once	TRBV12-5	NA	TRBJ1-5	CASSLSGGPQHF	TGTGCTAGCTCTCTCTCGGGGGGGCCCCAGCATTTT
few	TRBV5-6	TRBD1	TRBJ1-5	CASSERQGWQPQHF	TGTGCCAGCAGTGAACGACAGGGCTGGCAGCCCCAGCATTTT
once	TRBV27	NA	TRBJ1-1	CASSFLFGGNTEAFF	TGTGCCAGCAGTTTTCTATTCGGGGGGAACACTGAAGCTTTCTTT
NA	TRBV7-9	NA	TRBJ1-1	CASSFTVSPVEGLNTEAFF	TGTGCCAGCAGCTTCACGGTATCTCCCGTTGAGGGCTTAAACACTGAAGCTTTCTTT
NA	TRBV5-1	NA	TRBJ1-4	CASSPASGPNEKLFF	TGCGCCAGCAGCCCGGCGTCGGGTCCTAATGAAAAACTGTTTTTT
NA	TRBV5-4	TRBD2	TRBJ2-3	CASRPTSGRTDTQYF	TGTGCCAGCAGACCCACTAGCGGGAGAACAGATACGCAGTATTTT
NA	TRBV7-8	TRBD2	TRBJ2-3	CASNRAGGQDTQYF	TGTGCCAGCAACCGAGCGGGAGGGCAAGATACGCAGTATTTT
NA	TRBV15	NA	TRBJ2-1	CATSRDTGTANEQFF	TGTGCCACCAGCAGAGATACGGGAACGGCTAATGAGCAGTTCTTC
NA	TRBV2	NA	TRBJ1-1	CASSEQTGVGARTEAFF	TGTGCCAGCAGTGAACAAACTGGGGTGGGGGCGAGAACTGAAGCTTTCTTT